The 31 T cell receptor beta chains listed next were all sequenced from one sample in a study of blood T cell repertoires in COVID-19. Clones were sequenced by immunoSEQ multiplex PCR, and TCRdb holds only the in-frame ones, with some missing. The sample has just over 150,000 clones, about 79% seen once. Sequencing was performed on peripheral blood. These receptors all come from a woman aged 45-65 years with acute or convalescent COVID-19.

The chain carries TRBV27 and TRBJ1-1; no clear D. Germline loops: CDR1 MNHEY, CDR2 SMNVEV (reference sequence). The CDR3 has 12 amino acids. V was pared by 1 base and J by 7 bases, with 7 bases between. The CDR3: CASSLYPGEAFF. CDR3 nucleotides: TGTGCCAGCAGTTTATATCCGGGTGAAGCTTTCTTT.

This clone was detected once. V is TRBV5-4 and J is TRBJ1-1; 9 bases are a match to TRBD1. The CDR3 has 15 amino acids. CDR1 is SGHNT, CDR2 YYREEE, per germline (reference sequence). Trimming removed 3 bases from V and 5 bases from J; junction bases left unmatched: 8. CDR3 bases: TGTGCCAGCAGCTCCGGAGACAGGGGGTATACTGAAGCTTTCTTT. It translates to CASSSGDRGYTEAFF.

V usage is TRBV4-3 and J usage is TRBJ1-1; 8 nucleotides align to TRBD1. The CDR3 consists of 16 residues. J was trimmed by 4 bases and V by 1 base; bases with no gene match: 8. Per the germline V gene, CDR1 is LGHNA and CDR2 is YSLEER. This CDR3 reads CASSQAIGQGGTEAFF. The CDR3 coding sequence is TGCGCCAGCAGCCAAGCTATTGGACAGGGTGGCACTGAAGCTTTCTTT.

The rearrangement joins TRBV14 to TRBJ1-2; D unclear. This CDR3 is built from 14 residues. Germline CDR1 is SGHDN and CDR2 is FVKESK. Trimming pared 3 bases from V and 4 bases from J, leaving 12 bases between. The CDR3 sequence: CASSQRPSSYGYTF. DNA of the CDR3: TGTGCCAGCAGCCAGAGGCCGTCCAGCTATGGCTACACCTTC.

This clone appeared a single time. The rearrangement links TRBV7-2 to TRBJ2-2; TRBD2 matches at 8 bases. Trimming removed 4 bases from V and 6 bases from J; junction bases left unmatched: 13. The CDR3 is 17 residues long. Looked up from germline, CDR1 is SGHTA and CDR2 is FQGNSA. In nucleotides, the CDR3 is TGTGCCAGCAGCTCCCGGGGGAGCGGGAGAAGTTCCGGGGAGCTGTTTTTT. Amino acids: CASSSRGSGRSSGELFF.

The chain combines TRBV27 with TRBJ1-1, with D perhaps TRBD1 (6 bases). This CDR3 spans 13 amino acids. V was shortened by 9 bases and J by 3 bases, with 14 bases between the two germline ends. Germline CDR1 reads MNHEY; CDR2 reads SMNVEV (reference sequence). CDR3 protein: CASQTGRYTEAFF. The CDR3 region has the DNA TGTGCCAGTCAAACAGGGCGGTACACTGAAGCTTTCTTT.

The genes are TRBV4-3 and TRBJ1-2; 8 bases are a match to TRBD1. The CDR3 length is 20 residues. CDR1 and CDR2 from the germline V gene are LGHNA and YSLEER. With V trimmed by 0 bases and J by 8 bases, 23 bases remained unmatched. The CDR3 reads CASSQDGQGGTGRLRSGYTF. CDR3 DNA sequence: TGCGCCAGCAGCCAAGATGGTCAAGGCGGGACAGGAAGGTTACGGAGCGGCTACACCTTC.

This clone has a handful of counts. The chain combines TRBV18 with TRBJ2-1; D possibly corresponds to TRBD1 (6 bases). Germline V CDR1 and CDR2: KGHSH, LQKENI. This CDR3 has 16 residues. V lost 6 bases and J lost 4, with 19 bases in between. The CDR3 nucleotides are TGTGCCAGCTCCCCCCTCCAGGGGTGGGAGTACAATGAGCAGTTCTTC. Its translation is CASSPLQGWEYNEQFF.

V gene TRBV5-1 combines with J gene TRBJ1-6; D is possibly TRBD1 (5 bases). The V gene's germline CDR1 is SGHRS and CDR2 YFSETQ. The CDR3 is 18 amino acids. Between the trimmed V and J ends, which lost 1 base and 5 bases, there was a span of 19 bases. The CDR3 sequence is CASSLNFPTEVNNSPLHF. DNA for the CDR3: TGCGCCAGCAGCTTGAATTTTCCGACAGAAGTAAATAATTCACCCCTCCACTTT. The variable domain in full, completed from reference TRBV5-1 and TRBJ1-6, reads KAGVTQTPRYLIKTRGQQVTLSCSPISGHRSVSWYQQTPGQGLQFLFEYFSETQRNKGNFPGRFSGRQFSNSRSEMNVSTLELGDSALYLCASSLNFPTEVNNSPLHFGNGTRLTVT.

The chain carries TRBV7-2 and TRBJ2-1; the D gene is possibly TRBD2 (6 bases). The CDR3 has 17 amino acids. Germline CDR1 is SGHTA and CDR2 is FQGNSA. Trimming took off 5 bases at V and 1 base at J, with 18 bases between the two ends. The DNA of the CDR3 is TGTGCCAGCAGCCCCCTTTTTGGGAGCGGGTCCTACAATGAGCAGTTCTTC. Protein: CASSPLFGSGSYNEQFF.

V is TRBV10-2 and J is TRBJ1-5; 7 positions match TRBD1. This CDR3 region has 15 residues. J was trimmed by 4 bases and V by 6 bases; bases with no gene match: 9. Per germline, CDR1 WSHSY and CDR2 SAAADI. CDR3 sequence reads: CASRKDRVSNQPQHF. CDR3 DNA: TGCGCCAGCAGAAAAGACAGGGTTAGTAATCAGCCCCAGCATTTT.

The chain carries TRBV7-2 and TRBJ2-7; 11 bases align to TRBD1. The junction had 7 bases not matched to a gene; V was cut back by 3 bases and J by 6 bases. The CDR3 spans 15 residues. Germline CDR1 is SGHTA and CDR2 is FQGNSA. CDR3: CASSFAGTGGSEQYF. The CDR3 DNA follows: TGTGCCAGCAGCTTTGCCGGGACAGGGGGAAGCGAGCAGTACTTC. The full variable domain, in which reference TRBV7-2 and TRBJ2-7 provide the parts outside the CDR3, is GAGVSQSPSNKVTEKGKDVELRCDPISGHTALYWYRQSLGQGLEFLIYFQGNSAPDKSGLPSDRFSAERTGGSVSTLTIQRTQQEDSAVYLCASSFAGTGGSEQYFGPGTRLTVT.

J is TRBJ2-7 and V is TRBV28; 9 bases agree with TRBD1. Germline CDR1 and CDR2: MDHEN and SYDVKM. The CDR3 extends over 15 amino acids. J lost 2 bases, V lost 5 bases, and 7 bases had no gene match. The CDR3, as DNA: TGTGCCAGCAGTACCGGGACAGGGCTCCCCTACGAGCAGTACTTC. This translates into CASSTGTGLPYEQYF.

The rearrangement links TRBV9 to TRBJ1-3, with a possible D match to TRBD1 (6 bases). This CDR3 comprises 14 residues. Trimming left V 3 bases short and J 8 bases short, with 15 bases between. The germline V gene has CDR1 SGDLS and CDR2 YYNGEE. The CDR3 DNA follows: TGTGCCAGCAGCGGGGGGCTGGCCCGGGACACCATATATTTT. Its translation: CASSGGLARDTIYF.

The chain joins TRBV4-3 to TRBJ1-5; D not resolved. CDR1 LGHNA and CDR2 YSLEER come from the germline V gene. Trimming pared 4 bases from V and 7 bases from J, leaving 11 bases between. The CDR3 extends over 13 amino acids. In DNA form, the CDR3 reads TGCGCCAGCAGCCGTAGTCCGCGGCAGCCCCAGCATTTT. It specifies CASSRSPRQPQHF.

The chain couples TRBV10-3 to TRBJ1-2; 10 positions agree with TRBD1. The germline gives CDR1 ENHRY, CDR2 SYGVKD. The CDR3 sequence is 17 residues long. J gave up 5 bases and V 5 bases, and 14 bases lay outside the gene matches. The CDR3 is CAISTGRDRGARYGYTF. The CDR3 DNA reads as TGTGCCATCAGTACTGGGAGGGACAGGGGCGCTCGGTATGGCTACACCTTC.

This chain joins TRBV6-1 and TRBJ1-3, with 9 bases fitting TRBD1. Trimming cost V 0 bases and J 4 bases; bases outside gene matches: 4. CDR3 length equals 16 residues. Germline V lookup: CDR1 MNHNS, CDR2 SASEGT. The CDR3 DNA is TGTGCCAGCAGTGAAGCGCAACAGGGGGCCGGAAACACCATATATTTT. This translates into CASSEAQQGAGNTIYF.

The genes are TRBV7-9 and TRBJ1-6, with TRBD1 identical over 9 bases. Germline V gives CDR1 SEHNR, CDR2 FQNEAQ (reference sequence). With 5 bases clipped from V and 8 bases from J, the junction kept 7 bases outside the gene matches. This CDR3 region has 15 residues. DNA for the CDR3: TGTGCCAGCAGCCTAGGGACAGGGATTGATTCACCCCTCCACTTT. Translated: CASSLGTGIDSPLHF.

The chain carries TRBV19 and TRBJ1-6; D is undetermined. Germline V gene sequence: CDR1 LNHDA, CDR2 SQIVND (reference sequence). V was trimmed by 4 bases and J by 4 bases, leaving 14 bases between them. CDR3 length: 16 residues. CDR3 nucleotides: TGTGCCAGTAGTACTGACGGAGGATTTTATAATTCACCCCTCCACTTT. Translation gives CASSTDGGFYNSPLHF.

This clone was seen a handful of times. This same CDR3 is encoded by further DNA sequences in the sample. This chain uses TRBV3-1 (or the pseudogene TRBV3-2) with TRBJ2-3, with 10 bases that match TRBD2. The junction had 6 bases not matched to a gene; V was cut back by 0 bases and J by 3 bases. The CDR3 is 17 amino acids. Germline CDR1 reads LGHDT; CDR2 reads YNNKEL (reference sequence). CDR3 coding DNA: TGTGCCAGCAGCCAAGATCAGCCTAGCGGGGGAACAGATACGCAGTATTTT. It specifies CASSQDQPSGGTDTQYF.

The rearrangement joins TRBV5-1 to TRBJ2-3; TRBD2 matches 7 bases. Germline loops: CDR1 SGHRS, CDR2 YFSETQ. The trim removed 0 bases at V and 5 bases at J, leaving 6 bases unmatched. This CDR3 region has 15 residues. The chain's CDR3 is CASSLAGGYGDTQYF. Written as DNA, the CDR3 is TGCGCCAGCAGCTTGGCCGGGGGGTATGGAGATACGCAGTATTTT. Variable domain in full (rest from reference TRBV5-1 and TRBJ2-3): KAGVTQTPRYLIKTRGQQVTLSCSPISGHRSVSWYQQTPGQGLQFLFEYFSETQRNKGNFPGRFSGRQFSNSRSEMNVSTLELGDSALYLCASSLAGGYGDTQYFGPGTRLTVL.

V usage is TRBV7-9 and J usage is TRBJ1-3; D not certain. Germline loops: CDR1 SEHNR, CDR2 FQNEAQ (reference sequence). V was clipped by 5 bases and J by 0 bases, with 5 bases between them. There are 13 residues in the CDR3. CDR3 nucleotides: TGTGCCAGCAGCCCCAGCTCTGGAAACACCATATATTTT. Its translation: CASSPSSGNTIYF.

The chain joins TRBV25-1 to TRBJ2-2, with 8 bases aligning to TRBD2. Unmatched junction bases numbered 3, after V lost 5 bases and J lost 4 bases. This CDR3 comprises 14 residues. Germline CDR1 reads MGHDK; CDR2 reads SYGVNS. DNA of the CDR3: TGTGCCAGCAGTTATAGCGGGGTCACCGGGGAGCTGTTTTTT. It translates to CASSYSGVTGELFF. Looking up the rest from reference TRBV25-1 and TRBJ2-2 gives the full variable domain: EADIYQTPRYLVIGTGKKITLECSQTMGHDKMYWYQQDPGMELHLIHYSYGVNSTEKGDLSSESTVSRIRTEHFPLTLESARPSHTSQYLCASSYSGVTGELFFGEGSRLTVL.

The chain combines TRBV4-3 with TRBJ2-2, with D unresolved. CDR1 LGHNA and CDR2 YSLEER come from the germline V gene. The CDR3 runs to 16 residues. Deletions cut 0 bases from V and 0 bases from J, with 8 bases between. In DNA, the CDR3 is TGCGCCAGCAGCCAAGAGGCGACAACGAACACCGGGGAGCTGTTTTTT. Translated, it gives CASSQEATTNTGELFF.

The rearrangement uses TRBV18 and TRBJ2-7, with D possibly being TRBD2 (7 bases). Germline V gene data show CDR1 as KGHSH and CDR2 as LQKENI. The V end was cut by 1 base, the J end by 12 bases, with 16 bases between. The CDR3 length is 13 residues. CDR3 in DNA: TGTGCCAGCTCACCACGGGGGGGCGGGTCGTCGTACTTC. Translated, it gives CASSPRGGGSSYF.

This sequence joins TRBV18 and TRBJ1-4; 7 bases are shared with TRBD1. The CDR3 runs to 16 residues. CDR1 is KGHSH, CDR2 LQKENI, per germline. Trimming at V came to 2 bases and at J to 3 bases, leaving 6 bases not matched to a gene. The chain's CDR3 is CASSPASGTANEKLFF. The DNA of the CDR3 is TGTGCCAGCTCACCAGCGTCCGGGACAGCTAATGAAAAACTGTTTTTT. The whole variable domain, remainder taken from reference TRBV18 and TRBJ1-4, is NAGVMQNPRHLVRRRGQEARLRCSPMKGHSHVYWYRQLPEEGLKFMVYLQKENIIDESGMPKERFSAEFPKEGPSILRIQQVVRGDSAAYFCASSPASGTANEKLFFGSGTQLSVL.

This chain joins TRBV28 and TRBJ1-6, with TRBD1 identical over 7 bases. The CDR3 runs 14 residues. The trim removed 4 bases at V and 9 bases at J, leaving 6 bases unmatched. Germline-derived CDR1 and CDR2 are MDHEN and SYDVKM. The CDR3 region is CASSSGTVRSPLHF. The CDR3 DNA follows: TGTGCCAGCAGTTCTGGGACAGTCCGTTCACCCCTCCACTTT.

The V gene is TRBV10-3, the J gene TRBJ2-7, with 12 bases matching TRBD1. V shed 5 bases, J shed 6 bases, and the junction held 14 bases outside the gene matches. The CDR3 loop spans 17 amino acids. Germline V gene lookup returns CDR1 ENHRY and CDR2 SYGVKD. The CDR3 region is CAISSSGTGTGGSEQYF. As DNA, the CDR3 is TGTGCCATCAGTAGTTCAGGAACCGGGACAGGGGGCAGCGAGCAGTACTTC.

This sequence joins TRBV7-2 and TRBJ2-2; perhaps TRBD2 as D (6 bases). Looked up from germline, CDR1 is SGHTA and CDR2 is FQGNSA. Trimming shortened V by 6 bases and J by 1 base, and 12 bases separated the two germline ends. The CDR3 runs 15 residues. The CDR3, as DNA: TGTGCCAGCAGTCCACGACTAGGGAACACCGGGGAGCTGTTTTTT. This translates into CASSPRLGNTGELFF. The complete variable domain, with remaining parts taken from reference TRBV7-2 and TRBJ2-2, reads GAGVSQSPSNKVTEKGKDVELRCDPISGHTALYWYRQSLGQGLEFLIYFQGNSAPDKSGLPSDRFSAERTGGSVSTLTIQRTQQEDSAVYLCASSPRLGNTGELFFGEGSRLTVL.

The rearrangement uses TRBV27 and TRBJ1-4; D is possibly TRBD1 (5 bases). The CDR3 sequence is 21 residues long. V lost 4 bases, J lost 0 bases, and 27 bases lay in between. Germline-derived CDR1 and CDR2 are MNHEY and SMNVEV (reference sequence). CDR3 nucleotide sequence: TGTGCCAGCAGTTCCATACGTAGGGGACTACTTGTCGCATCAACTAATGAAAAACTGTTTTTT. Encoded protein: CASSSIRRGLLVASTNEKLFF.

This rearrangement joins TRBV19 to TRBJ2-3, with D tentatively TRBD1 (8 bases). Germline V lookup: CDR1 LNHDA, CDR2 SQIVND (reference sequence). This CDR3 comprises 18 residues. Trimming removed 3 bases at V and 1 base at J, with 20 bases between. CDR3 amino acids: CASSIRGRGGVGTDTQYF. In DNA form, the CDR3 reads TGTGCCAGTAGTATCAGGGGGCGGGGAGGGGTTGGCACAGATACGCAGTATTTT.